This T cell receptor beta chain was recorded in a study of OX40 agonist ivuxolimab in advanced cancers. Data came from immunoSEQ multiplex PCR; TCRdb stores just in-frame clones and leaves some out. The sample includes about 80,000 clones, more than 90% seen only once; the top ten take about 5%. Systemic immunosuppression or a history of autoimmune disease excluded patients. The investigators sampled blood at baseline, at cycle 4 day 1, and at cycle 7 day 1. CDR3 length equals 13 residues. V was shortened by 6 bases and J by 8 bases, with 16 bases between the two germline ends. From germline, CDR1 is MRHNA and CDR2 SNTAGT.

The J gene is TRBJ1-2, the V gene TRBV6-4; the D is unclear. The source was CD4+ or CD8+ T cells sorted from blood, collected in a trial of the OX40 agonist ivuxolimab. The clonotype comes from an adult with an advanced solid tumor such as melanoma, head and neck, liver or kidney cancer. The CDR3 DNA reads TGTGCCAGCAGAGATCCGGTTAAGGGAGGCTACACCTTC. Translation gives CASRDPVKGGYTF.